The rows below give T cell receptor beta chains drawn from one sample of a study of response to subunit inactivated influenza vaccine. TCRdb reprocessed the RT-PCR reads with MiXCR, giving one entry per CDR3 protein. The sample yields 530,000 or so distinct CDR3 sequences, about 15% seen once. The sample consisted of PBMCs from blood, taken roughly 13 days after vaccination. The receptors derive from a man aged 50 to 59 who received an inactivated influenza vaccine. Both conserved end residues are trimmed from each CDR3.

v_call cdr3_aa
TRBV5-8 ASIDWGTHNEQF
TRBV30 AWSVNRDNEQF
TRBV6-2/TRBV6-3 ASSYGASRSYNEQF
TRBV7-8 ASRSTFGQY
TRBV29-1 SVEREQGAYNEQF
TRBV5-1 ASSYGTGDNEQF
TRBV12-3/TRBV12-4 ASRTGVNEKLF
TRBV5-5 ASSPLGRRSTDTQY
TRBV28 ASSVNRVSEQY
TRBV20-1 SAHLAGGQYNEQF
TRBV28 ASSFLGVRETQY
TRBV6-1 ASSGGQSSNQPQH
TRBV7-8 ASSLGGTGFETQY
TRBV2 ASNGPGGINNEQF
TRBV6-1 ASRTLAGGNTGELF
TRBV12-3/TRBV12-4 ASSSGTRFQETQY
TRBV28 ASSPTGTGIQETQY
TRBV7-2 ASSLMSLIANTGELF
TRBV5-1 ASGRTVTTGELF
TRBV7-8 ASSLVPTTGETQY
TRBV3-1 ASSPKEGLASYNEQF
TRBV6-1 ASSPGMGTDTQY
TRBV25-1 ASSESGNNEQF
TRBV6-5 ASRNSNYGYT
TRBV11-2 ASSSYWGVVETQY
TRBV9 ASSLGTGTKSGRTYNEQF
TRBV3-1 ASRRTGTGYSTDTQY
TRBV7-8 ASSLPSGLTF
TRBV7-9 ASSSLTVSGNTIY
TRBV7-2 ASSPQWTSYEQY
TRBV4-3 ASSQDRVYEQY
TRBV11-2 ASSLGVVNIQY
TRBV7-7 ASSQGQDNQETQY
TRBV9 ASSAKKNHNTGELF
TRBV24-1 ATSDLTSNHEQF
TRBV12-3/TRBV12-4 ASRKGLGRDQPQH
TRBV6-2/TRBV6-3 ASKALQETQY
TRBV28 ASTKTASSSYNEQF
TRBV18 ASSPPAGKRYNEQF
TRBV28 ASSFEAATYEQY
TRBV30 AWTGGQGYYGYT
TRBV3-1 ASSQGGGSQPQH
TRBV29-1 SVPSGGSTDTQY
TRBV7-3 ASSRTGNREAF
TRBV10-3 AIRPGTSGGKSYNEQF
TRBV6-2/TRBV6-3 ASRAIDRVAKNIQY
TRBV28 ASSFQSPSSGGRNPTDTQY